The entry below describes one TCR beta chain. This clonotype was counted at least ten times. What antigen it recognizes has not been identified. The record has no base qualities; no much larger clone is one base away. From a lookup of the germline V gene, CDR1 and CDR2 are MDHEN and SYDVKM. Including the terminal cysteine and phenylalanine, the CDR3 comprises 12 residues. Left in the record is the CDR3 DNA by itself, 36 bases read in frame from the first base. V was cut back by 5 bases and J by 4 bases, leaving a gap of 8 bases between them. This entry is derived from a study of blood T cells in healthy people across ages (dated by TCRdb to 2013 to 2016). A note on the overall study: Template switching captured roughly one uniquely barcoded TCR beta cDNA molecule per two T cells in model experiments. To track age-related changes in TCR beta repertoire diversity, the study relied on deep sequencing normalized with unique cDNA molecular identifiers. Donors were grouped into four age groups: young (average roughly 17 years), middle-aged (about 40), aged (around 60) and long-lived (just over 80). To avoid experimental bias, donors of different ages were spread randomly across the sequencing lanes. Two additional independent replicas of 1 million unique cDNA reads from the same blood draw were analyzed for two donors (one aged 18 to 29 and one aged 80 or older). Here is what the overall study found, with its caveats: There was a strong correlation between observed TCR beta diversity and the percentage of naive T cells measured by flow cytometry. As age increased, observed TCR beta diversity per million T cells dropped in a roughly linear way, and a significant reduction was already evident by age approximately 40. Donor CMV infection status was unknown, potentially confounding age-related changes in expanded clonotypes. Bulk unsorted PBMC profiling prevented conclusive comparison of naive and antigen-experienced compartments. Estimates of total diversity from one million sequenced T cells were regarded as lower bounds and underestimates. The long-lived group showed more naive CD4+ T cells, fewer expanded clones and increased TCR diversity than the aged group, suggesting age selection.

The roughly 42 donors, aged about 6 to 100 years, were systemically healthy Caucasian individuals from Russia. Each donor gave ten milliliters of peripheral blood, collected into EDTA-treated Vacutainer tubes. Ficoll-Paque density-gradient centrifugation was used to isolate PBMCs, with at least 7 million obtained per sample. Total RNA was extracted from PBMCs with Trizol reagent, with at least 5 micrograms obtained per sample. For every donor, flow cytometry on a PBMC aliquot measured the percentage of naive CD45RAhigh/CD27high T cells. To prepare the library, 5' RACE was applied. Sequencing took place on an Illumina HiSeq 2500. A second roughly 6 to 12 cycle PCR used a sample-barcoded 5' primer and a J-beta primer mix. Each TCR beta cDNA molecule received a unique molecular identifier from a template-switch 5' adaptor carrying 12 random nucleotides. Each sample yielded at least 2.5 million CDR3-containing paired-end reads. First-strand cDNA was synthesized from all RNA with the Mint cDNA synthesis kit, primed by a TRBC-specific oligonucleotide. Following uracil-DNA glycosylase treatment, all cDNA underwent a first 18-cycle PCR with the universal primers M1SS and BC2_uni_R. As for the authors' bioinformatics: For normalization, 1 million high-quality reads were randomly selected from each sample, with every read carrying a distinct molecular identifier. Instead of being binned into consensus sequences, reads that shared molecular identifiers were thrown out. MiTCR, with a Q25 quality threshold and the strictest error-elimination algorithm, was used for CDR3 identification, clonotype clustering and error correction. Lower-bound total TCR beta diversity was estimated with a nonparametric unseen species model using Euler transformation. Clones were called with MiXCR by TCRdb after fastp trimmed the public reads at Q25, and only in-frame beta chains were retained. When rows share a CDR3 protein, they turn into one entry using the most common DNA and genes. The V and J calls and clone size are TCRdb's, not the authors'. The sample table holds around 1.5 million distinct CDR3 sequences, of which 59% were seen once. The top ten constitute under 8.5% of the sample.

The clonotype comes from a man between 18 and 29 years old in good health. The rearranged chain carries TRBV28 and TRBJ1-2; no D gene is confidently identified. Sequencing was carried out using blood. The DNA sequence is given as TGTGCCAGCAGTCCTCTCCGCTATGGCTACACCTTC. Translated, this gives CASSPLRYGYTF.